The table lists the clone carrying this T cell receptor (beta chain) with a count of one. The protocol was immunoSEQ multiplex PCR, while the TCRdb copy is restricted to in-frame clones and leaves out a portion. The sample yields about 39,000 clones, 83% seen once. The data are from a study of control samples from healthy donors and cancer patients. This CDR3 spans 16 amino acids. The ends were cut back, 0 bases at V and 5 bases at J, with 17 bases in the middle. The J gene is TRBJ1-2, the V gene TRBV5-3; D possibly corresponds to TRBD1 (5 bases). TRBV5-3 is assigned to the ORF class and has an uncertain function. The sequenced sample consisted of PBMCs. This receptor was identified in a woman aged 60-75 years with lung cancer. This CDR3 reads CARSLANPGRPYGYTF. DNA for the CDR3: TGTGCCAGAAGCTTGGCCAACCCGGGGCGCCCATATGGCTACACCTTC.